A selection of T cell receptor beta chains follows, all from one sample in a study of T cell repertoires in cytomegalovirus infection. TCRdb used MiXCR to reprocess the reads, holding one entry per CDR3 protein. The data show about 680,000 distinct CDR3 sequences, approximately 24% seen once. The sequencing input was CD8+ T cells from PBMCs. The origin of the receptors is a human donor in good health (CMV status not recorded). Some clones in this sample may be carry-over from other donors' samples. Each CDR3 is given with its conserved first and last residue. The D gene is left open where the match is weak. Some rows have no size entry. The others give once, few or many, or a class for an expanded clone.

J,V,D,size,CDR3,DNA
TRBJ1-1,TRBV3-1,NA,NA,CASSRSLGNTEAFF,TGTGCCAGCAGTCGGTCGCTGGGGAACACTGAAGCTTTCTTT
TRBJ2-1,TRBV5-1,TRBD1,few,CASSSGTGIDEQFF,TGCGCCAGCAGCTCCGGGACAGGGATCGATGAGCAGTTCTTC
TRBJ2-1,TRBV27,TRBD1,few,CASSLVGTGAGVNEQFF,TGTGCCAGCAGTCTAGTCGGGACAGGGGCTGGGGTCAATGAGCAGTTCTTC
TRBJ2-1,TRBV11-3,TRBD2,many,CASSFPGRPYNEQFF,TGTGCCAGCAGCTTTCCCGGGAGGCCCTACAATGAGCAGTTCTTC
TRBJ1-1,TRBV7-9,TRBD1,few,CASSSSRQGRPEAFF,TGTGCCAGCAGCTCCTCCCGACAGGGGAGGCCTGAAGCTTTCTTT
TRBJ1-1,TRBV29-1,NA,NA,CSVGTGMNTEAFF,TGCAGCGTTGGCACAGGCATGAACACTGAAGCTTTCTTT
TRBJ2-2,TRBV28,NA,many,CASSQDFLGVSGTGELFF,TGTGCCAGCAGTCAAGATTTTCTGGGTGTCTCAGGCACCGGGGAGCTGTTTTTT
TRBJ2-1,TRBV5-5,NA,NA,CASSLDVGNEQFF,TGTGCCAGCAGCTTGGATGTCGGGAATGAGCAGTTCTTC
TRBJ2-7,TRBV9,NA,few,CASSVDWTVSYEQYF,TGTGCCAGCAGCGTAGATTGGACGGTCTCCTACGAGCAGTACTTC
TRBJ1-5,TRBV28,NA,many,CASSLGRAGNQPQHF,TGTGCCAGCAGTTTAGGTCGGGCAGGGAATCAGCCCCAGCATTTT
TRBJ1-4,TRBV29-1,NA,few,CSVEGATNEKLFF,TGCAGCGTTGAGGGGGCAACTAATGAAAAACTGTTTTTT
TRBJ2-2,TRBV28,NA,few,CATNLWDFQTGELFF,TGTGCCACCAACCTTTGGGACTTCCAAACCGGGGAGCTGTTTTTT
TRBJ2-1,TRBV14,TRBD2,few,CASSPRERGGQEQFF,TGTGCCAGCAGCCCAAGGGAGCGGGGGGGCCAGGAGCAGTTCTTC
TRBJ1-1,TRBV20-1,NA,NA,CSARGPGHRTEAFF,TGCAGTGCTAGGGGCCCAGGACATCGCACTGAAGCTTTCTTT
TRBJ2-1,TRBV7-2,TRBD2,many,CASEQTSGGAGSYNEQFF,TGTGCCAGCGAACAGACTAGCGGGGGGGCTGGATCATACAATGAGCAGTTCTTC
TRBJ2-2,TRBV5-1,NA,NA,CASKFGGELFF,TGCGCCAGCAAGTTTGGCGGGGAGCTGTTTTTT
TRBJ2-1,TRBV4-1,NA,many,CASSQENNEQFF,TGCGCCAGCAGCCAAGAGAACAATGAGCAGTTCTTC
TRBJ2-7,TRBV29-1,TRBD1,NA,CSVLGQGSYEQYF,TGCAGCGTCCTGGGACAGGGGTCCTACGAGCAGTACTTC
TRBJ2-1,TRBV7-9,NA,NA,CASSLVPRGHEQFF,TGTGCCAGCAGCTTAGTCCCTAGAGGACATGAGCAGTTCTTC
TRBJ2-3,TRBV7-2,NA,many,CASSPNGLASTDTQYF,TGTGCCAGCAGCCCCAATGGACTGGCTAGCACAGATACGCAGTATTTT
TRBJ2-3,TRBV7-6,NA,few,CASSLGVGATDTQYF,TGTGCCAGCAGCCTGGGAGTTGGGGCCACAGATACGCAGTATTTT
TRBJ1-5,TRBV7-9,TRBD1,few,CASTQGVNQPQHF,TGTGCCAGCACCCAGGGGGTCAATCAGCCCCAGCATTTT
TRBJ1-5,TRBV5-6,NA,NA,CASRRWLVPEYGQHF,TGTGCCAGCAGACGTTGGCTGGTACCAGAATACGGCCAGCATTTT
TRBJ1-5,TRBV7-8,NA,many,CASSLPTGADQPQHF,TGTGCCAGCAGCTTACCCACGGGGGCGGATCAGCCCCAGCATTTT
TRBJ2-3,TRBV11-3,NA,NA,CASSLASSTSFGGNTQYF,TGTGCCAGCAGCTTAGCTTCCTCCACCTCGTTTGGGGGGAATACGCAGTATTTT
TRBJ2-1,TRBV14,NA,NA,CASSHPGTHLSGNEQFF,TGTGCCAGCAGCCATCCCGGGACCCACCTCTCCGGCAATGAGCAGTTCTTC
TRBJ1-2,TRBV7-9,NA,NA,CASSPPSGDGYTF,TGTGCCAGCAGCCCCCCGTCCGGGGACGGCTACACCTTC
TRBJ2-6,TRBV20-1,NA,NA,CSARHPDWWVSGANVLTF,TGCAGTGCTAGACACCCGGACTGGTGGGTCTCTGGGGCCAACGTCCTGACTTTC
TRBJ2-1,TRBV28,NA,NA,CASSPNLGGYNEQFF,TGTGCCAGCAGTCCGAACCTAGGAGGATACAATGAGCAGTTCTTC
TRBJ2-1,TRBV7-6,TRBD2,many,CASSFTPPSGGNEQFF,TGTGCCAGCAGTTTCACCCCCCCTAGCGGGGGGAATGAGCAGTTCTTC
TRBJ2-7,TRBV7-6,NA,many,CASSLFSLGEQYF,TGTGCCAGCAGCTTATTCTCCCTCGGCGAGCAGTACTTC
TRBJ1-2,TRBV28,NA,NA,CASSFSGGAVFYGYTF,TGTGCCAGCAGTTTTTCGGGGGGAGCCGTATTCTATGGCTACACCTTC
TRBJ2-5,TRBV7-3,NA,NA,CASSGPGEETQYF,TGTGCCAGCAGCGGACCCGGGGAAGAGACCCAGTACTTC
TRBJ2-1,TRBV7-2,TRBD2,many,CASSLWGGRPRTRYNEQFF,TGTGCCAGCAGCTTATGGGGGGGTCGTCCCCGTACCAGATACAATGAGCAGTTCTTC
TRBJ2-3,TRBV12-5,TRBD1,many,CASGLPPYRGASTDTQYF,TGTGCTAGTGGTTTGCCCCCTTACAGGGGAGCTAGCACAGATACGCAGTATTTT
TRBJ1-1,TRBV7-2,TRBD1,many,CASSLGGDRALAQRLALEAFF,TGTGCCAGCAGCTTAGGGGGGGACAGGGCCTTGGCCCAACGACTGGCCCTTGAAGCTTTCTTT
TRBJ1-1,TRBV4-2,TRBD1,few,CASSQVQGKLTEAFF,TGTGCCAGCAGCCAGGTACAGGGGAAATTAACTGAAGCTTTCTTT
TRBJ2-4,TRBV12-3/TRBV12-4,NA,many,CASSSPENIQYF,TGTGCCAGCAGTTCCCCAGAAAACATTCAGTACTTC
TRBJ2-1,TRBV6-2/TRBV6-3,NA,few,CASSYSLGIYNEQFF,TGTGCCAGCAGTTACTCATTGGGGATATACAATGAGCAGTTCTTC
TRBJ2-2,TRBV7-9,NA,many,CASRPQGGNTGELFF,TGTGCCAGCAGACCTCAGGGGGGGAACACCGGGGAGCTGTTTTTT
TRBJ2-7,TRBV7-9,TRBD1,many,CASSFNRGLDEQYF,TGTGCCAGCAGCTTTAACAGGGGTTTGGACGAGCAGTACTTC
TRBJ1-1,TRBV19,NA,few,CASRAGQRAFF,TGTGCCAGTCGGGCGGGGCAGCGAGCTTTCTTT
TRBJ1-4,TRBV6-5,NA,many,CASSPDGSTNEKLFF,TGTGCCAGCAGTCCCGACGGATCAACTAATGAAAAACTGTTTTTT